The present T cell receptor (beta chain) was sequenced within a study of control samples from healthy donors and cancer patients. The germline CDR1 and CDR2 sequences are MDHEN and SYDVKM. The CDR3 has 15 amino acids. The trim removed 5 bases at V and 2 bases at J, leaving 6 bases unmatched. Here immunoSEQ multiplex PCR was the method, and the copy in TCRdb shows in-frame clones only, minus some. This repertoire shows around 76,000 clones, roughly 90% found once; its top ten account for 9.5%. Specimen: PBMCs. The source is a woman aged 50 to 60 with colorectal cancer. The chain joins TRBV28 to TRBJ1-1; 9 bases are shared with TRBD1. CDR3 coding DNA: TGTGCCAGCAGTAGCGGGACAGGGCTAAACACTGAAGCTTTCTTT. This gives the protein CASSSGTGLNTEAFF. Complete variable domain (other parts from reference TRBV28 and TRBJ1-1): DVKVTQSSRYLVKRTGEKVFLECVQDMDHENMFWYRQDPGLGLRLIYFSYDVKMKEKGDIPEGYSVSREKKERFSLILESASTNQTSMYLCASSSGTGLNTEAFFGQGTRLTVV.